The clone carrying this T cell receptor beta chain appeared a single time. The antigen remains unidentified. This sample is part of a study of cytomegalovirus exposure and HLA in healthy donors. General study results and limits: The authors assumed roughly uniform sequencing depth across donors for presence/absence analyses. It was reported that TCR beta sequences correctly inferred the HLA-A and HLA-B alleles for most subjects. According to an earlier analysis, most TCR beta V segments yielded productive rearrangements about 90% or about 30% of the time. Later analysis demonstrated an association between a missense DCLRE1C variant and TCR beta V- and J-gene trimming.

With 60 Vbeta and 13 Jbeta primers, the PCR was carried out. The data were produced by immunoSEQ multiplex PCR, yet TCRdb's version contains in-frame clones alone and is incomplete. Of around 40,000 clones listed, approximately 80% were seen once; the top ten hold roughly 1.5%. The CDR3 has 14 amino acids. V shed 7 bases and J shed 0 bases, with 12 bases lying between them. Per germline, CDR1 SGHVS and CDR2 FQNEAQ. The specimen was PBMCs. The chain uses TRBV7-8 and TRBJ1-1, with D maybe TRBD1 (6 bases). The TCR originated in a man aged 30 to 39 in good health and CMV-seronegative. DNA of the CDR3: TGTGCCAGCAACAAAAGGGGGATGAACACTGAAGCTTTCTTT. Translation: CASNKRGMNTEAFF.